The 8 T cell receptor beta chains below all came from one sample that was sequenced in a study of blood T cell repertoires in COVID-19. Profiling relied on immunoSEQ multiplex PCR, and the TCRdb table lists in-frame clones only, not all of them. The data contain 57,000 or so clones, just under 85% of them seen just once; the ten biggest clones take up 5.3%. The specimen was peripheral blood. The receptors come from a man aged 70-80 years with acute or convalescent COVID-19.

The genes are TRBV6-1 and TRBJ2-7, with TRBD1 as a possible D gene (5 bases). The V end was cut by 2 bases, the J end by 0 bases, with 14 bases between. CDR1 and CDR2 from the germline V gene are MNHNS and SASEGT. The CDR3 runs to 16 residues. The CDR3 bases are TGTGCCAGCAGTGAACAGTGGAGTAGGGGCTCCTACGAGCAGTACTTC. Its protein is CASSEQWSRGSYEQYF.

V usage is TRBV5-4 and J usage is TRBJ2-3, with D possibly matching TRBD1 (6 bases). V lost 5 bases, J lost 4 bases, and 20 bases lay in between. The CDR3 runs 16 residues. Per germline, CDR1 SGHNT and CDR2 YYREEE (reference sequence). The CDR3 DNA sequence: TGTGCCAGCAGTACTCGATTAGGGGGTCTGGCAGATACGCAGTATTTT. Translated: CASSTRLGGLADTQYF. Full variable domain (missing parts from reference TRBV5-4 and TRBJ2-3): ETGVTQSPTHLIKTRGQQVTLRCSSQSGHNTVSWYQQALGQGPQFIFQYYREEENGRGNFPPRFSGLQFPNYSSELNVNALELDDSALYLCASSTRLGGLADTQYFGPGTRLTVL.

The J gene is TRBJ2-1, the V gene TRBV10-1; TRBD2 matches 12 bases. The germline gives CDR1 WNHNN, CDR2 SYGVQD (reference sequence). The V gene end was trimmed by 7 bases and the J gene end by 8 bases; junction bases not matched to a gene: 9. CDR3 length: 15 amino acids. CDR3 DNA: TGCGCCAGCACCGGTCCGGGACTAGCGGGCGATGAGCAGTTCTTC. This gives the protein CASTGPGLAGDEQFF.

This clone was seen a single time. This sequence joins TRBV18 and TRBJ2-3; D is perhaps TRBD1 (5 bases). The CDR3 is 14 amino acids. Per the germline V gene, CDR1 is KGHSH and CDR2 is LQKENI. The V and J ends lost 5 bases and 0 bases respectively, with 9 bases between them. The CDR3 loop is CASSTNRSTDTQYF. For the CDR3, the DNA is TGTGCCAGCTCAACAAACAGGAGCACAGATACGCAGTATTTT. Full variable domain (outside the CDR3, taken from reference TRBV18 and TRBJ2-3): NAGVMQNPRHLVRRRGQEARLRCSPMKGHSHVYWYRQLPEEGLKFMVYLQKENIIDESGMPKERFSAEFPKEGPSILRIQQVVRGDSAAYFCASSTNRSTDTQYFGPGTRLTVL.

The chain employs TRBV5-6 and TRBJ1-2, with D possibly being TRBD1 (6 bases). CDR1 and CDR2 from the germline V gene are SGHDT and YYEEEE. V was pared by 4 bases and J by 4 bases, with 17 bases between. This CDR3 has 15 amino acids. The CDR3 bases are TGTGCCAGCAGCATGAAGGCAGGGGCGGCCTATGGCTACACCTTC. The encoded protein is CASSMKAGAAYGYTF.

In its sample, this clone was seen a few times. V usage is TRBV2 and J usage is TRBJ1-1, with D possibly TRBD1 on 5 matching bases. The CDR3 has 15 amino acids. CDR1 and CDR2 from the germline V gene are SNHLY and FYNNEI. V dropped 7 bases and J dropped 3 bases, with 18 bases sitting between them. The CDR3 loop reads CASTRVGAYDTEAFF. Here the CDR3 DNA reads TGTGCCAGCACCAGGGTTGGGGCCTACGACACTGAAGCTTTCTTT.

The chain uses TRBV5-1 and TRBJ2-3; 8 nucleotides match TRBD2. Germline CDR1 and CDR2: SGHRS and YFSETQ. V lost 4 bases to trimming and J lost 6 bases; unmatched junction nucleotides: 10. The CDR3 runs to 15 residues. CDR3 coding DNA: TGCGCCAGCAGCCGGAGCGGGGGCCCCGGGGATACGCAGTATTTT. Amino acid sequence: CASSRSGGPGDTQYF.

The chain is built from TRBV3-1 (or the pseudogene TRBV3-2) and TRBJ1-1, with unresolved D. V lost 1 base and J 4 bases, leaving 10 bases between the germline ends. Germline values: CDR1 LGHDT, CDR2 YNNKEL (reference sequence). The CDR3 consists of 14 residues. Here the CDR3 DNA reads TGTGCCAGCAGCCAAGCGGCCCGGGGCACTGAAGCTTTCTTT. It codes for CASSQAARGTEAFF.